The clone carrying this TCR beta chain was recorded at least ten times. The target antigen is unknown. This sample was taken from a study of T cells after yellow fever vaccination. Per germline, CDR1 SGHTA and CDR2 FQGNSA. The CDR3 is made up of 15 amino acids. Trimming took off 5 bases at V and 6 bases at J, with 20 bases between the two ends. MiXCR, run by TCRdb on the 5' RACE reads, gives a single entry per CDR3 protein. Of some 300,000 distinct CDR3 sequences listed, roughly 4% were seen once; the top ten hold 20% to 30%. Study results and caveats: Overlap between CD4 and CD8 compartments was detected for a small share of clonotypes. Subsequent to the booster, the majority of primary-vaccination clones reappeared (roughly 96% CD4, about 90% CD8).

The chain links TRBV7-2 to TRBJ2-7; D is tentatively TRBD1 or TRBD2 (7 bases each). This sequence was found in a man younger than 35 who received the YFV17D yellow fever vaccine. Sequences were derived from PBMCs, sampled on the day of the yellow fever booster vaccination. The CDR3 sequence: CASSRNRGPGGEQYF. CDR3 sequence (DNA): TGTGCCAGCAGCAGGAACAGGGGCCCGGGGGGCGAGCAGTACTTC.